The 18 T cell receptor beta chains below were found in one sample sequenced in a study of beta chain features in type 1 diabetes. cDNA synthesis used the whole RNA isolate, giving expressed TCRB sequences. Assay: immunoSEQ multiplex PCR; the TCRdb copy retains only in-frame clones and omits some. The profile covers 860,000 or so clones, with roughly a sixth appearing a single time and around 0.02% taken by the ten largest. Specimen: naive CD4+ T cells from blood. These receptors originate from a woman younger than 30 in good health.

J is TRBJ2-7 and V is TRBV5-6; no reliable D call. CDR3 length: 14 amino acids. CDR1 and CDR2 (germline): SGHDT, YYEEEE. V was trimmed by 3 bases and J by 1 base, leaving 11 bases between them. CDR3 in DNA: TGTGCCAGCAGCTCCCCCCTGGTGTCCTACGAGCAGTACTTC. Residues: CASSSPLVSYEQYF.

This clone showed up just a few times. This rearrangement joins TRBV25-1 to TRBJ2-1; 8 nucleotides match TRBD1. Per germline, CDR1 MGHDK and CDR2 SYGVNS. The CDR3 runs 15 residues. V lost 6 bases, J lost 4 bases, and 8 bases stayed unmatched. CDR3 nucleotide sequence: TGTGCCAGCAGCCTGACAGGGGCCCAATACAATGAGCAGTTCTTC. Protein: CASSLTGAQYNEQFF.

The V call is TRBV29-1, the J call TRBJ2-3; TRBD1 agrees at 7 bases. Germline V gives CDR1 SQVTM, CDR2 ANQGSEA. With V trimmed by 4 bases and J by 2 bases, 6 bases remained unmatched. This CDR3 has 14 amino acids. For the CDR3, the DNA is TGCAGCGTTGCACAGGGGTTTGCCACAGATACGCAGTATTTT. Translated, it gives CSVAQGFATDTQYF.

The J gene is TRBJ2-7, the V gene TRBV4-2; 11 nucleotides agree with TRBD2. The V segment lost 4 bases and the J segment 2 bases; nucleotides outside the gene matches: 4. This CDR3 spans 15 amino acids. In germline, CDR1 is LGHNA, CDR2 YNFKEQ. CDR3 sequence (DNA): TGTGCCAGCAGCCGGGGACTAGCGGATACCTACGAGCAGTACTTC. The encoded protein is CASSRGLADTYEQYF.

The chain employs TRBV7-6 and TRBJ2-1; TRBD2 agrees at 8 bases. The CDR3 has 16 amino acids. After removal of 0 bases from V and 3 bases from J, the junction contained 4 bases not matched to a gene. Germline CDR1 and CDR2: SGHVS and FNYEAQ. CDR3 DNA sequence: TGTGCCAGCAGCTTAGCAGAGCGGGAGTTCTACAATGAGCAGTTCTTC. Its translation is CASSLAEREFYNEQFF.

Only a few counts were recorded for this clone. The chain couples TRBV13 to TRBJ1-4, with unresolved D. CDR1 is PRHDT, CDR2 FYEKMQ, per germline (reference sequence). Trimming shortened V by 5 bases and J by 2 bases, and 9 bases separated the two germline ends. This CDR3 is 14 amino acids long. CDR3 sequence reads: CASSLGRTNEKLFF. The CDR3 nucleotides read TGTGCCAGCAGCCTTGGAAGGACTAATGAAAAACTGTTTTTT.

This clone has more than one count but fewer than ten. This chain uses TRBV7-3 with TRBJ2-6, with D maybe TRBD1 (6 bases). CDR3 length: 15 amino acids. V lost 2 bases, J lost 2 bases, and 7 bases lay in between. CDR1 and CDR2 from the germline V gene are SGHTA and FQGTGA. Here the CDR3 DNA reads TGTGCCAGCAGCTTATCAGGGGCTGGGGCCAACGTCCTGACTTTC. Translation: CASSLSGAGANVLTF.

To note about this clone: Within the sample, other DNA sequences also encode this same CDR3. This chain links TRBV10-3 with TRBJ2-1; D not resolved. The ends were cut back, 0 bases at V and 4 bases at J, with 1 base in the middle. The CDR3 is 12 residues long. Germline CDR1 reads ENHRY; CDR2 reads SYGVKD. As DNA, the CDR3 is TGTGCCATCAGTGAGTCTTACAATGAGCAGTTCTTC. This sequence encodes CAISESYNEQFF.

This CDR3 is CASSQVGETQYF. The CDR3 DNA reads as TGTGCCAGCAGCCAGGTGGGGGAGACCCAGTACTTC. The rearrangement uses TRBV9 and TRBJ2-5; D gene uncertain. Trimming left V 4 bases short and J 5 bases short, with 9 bases between. Germline CDR1 is SGDLS and CDR2 is YYNGEE. The CDR3 sequence is 12 residues long.

A single count supports this clone. CDR3 protein: CASSLAGTGATDTQYF. The CDR3, as DNA: TGTGCCAGCAGCTTGGCCGGGACAGGAGCCACAGATACGCAGTATTTT. The J gene is TRBJ2-3, the V gene TRBV7-9, with 8 bases identical to TRBD1. Looked up from germline, CDR1 is SEHNR and CDR2 is FQNEAQ (reference sequence). Losses at the gene ends were 3 bases for V and 2 bases for J; bases not matched to a gene: 7. CDR3 length: 16 residues. The whole variable domain, filled in from reference TRBV7-9 and TRBJ2-3, reads DTGVSQNPRHKITKRGQNVTFRCDPISEHNRLYWYRQTLGQGPEFLTYFQNEAQLEKSRLLSDRFSAERPKGSFSTLEIQRTEQGDSAMYLCASSLAGTGATDTQYFGPGTRLTVL.

The chain carries TRBV15 and TRBJ1-5; the D gene is possibly TRBD1 (6 bases). The CDR3 is made up of 15 amino acids. The ends were cut back, 3 bases at V and 12 bases at J, with 21 bases in the middle. CDR1 and CDR2 (germline): LNHNV, YYDKDF (reference sequence). The CDR3 DNA sequence: TGTGCCACCAGCAGGGACGGACAGCCTCTCGAGGTCCAGCATTTT. Its protein product is CATSRDGQPLEVQHF.

This clone was recorded a few times. The DNA of the CDR3 is TGTGCCAGCAGCCCAGGACTAGCCACAGATACGCAGTATTTT. Its translation: CASSPGLATDTQYF. The J gene is TRBJ2-3, the V gene TRBV11-2, with 8 nucleotides matching TRBD2. CDR1 SGHAT and CDR2 FQNNGV come from the germline V gene. CDR3 length: 14 residues. J was trimmed by 2 bases and V by 5 bases; bases with no gene match: 3.

The CDR3 is CASSGAGAYTGELFF. The CDR3 coding sequence is TGTGCCAGCAGTGGCGCGGGAGCATATACCGGGGAGCTGTTTTTT. The chain carries TRBV2 and TRBJ2-2, with 7 bases matching TRBD2. The CDR3 extends over 15 amino acids. Germline loops: CDR1 SNHLY, CDR2 FYNNEI. J gave up 5 bases and V 4 bases, and 7 bases lay outside the gene matches.

V is TRBV6-6 and J is TRBJ1-3; TRBD1 agrees at 8 bases. This CDR3 contains 15 residues. The V and J ends lost 5 bases and 3 bases, in that order; junction bases with no gene match: 6. Germline V gene sequence: CDR1 MNHNY, CDR2 SVGAGI (reference sequence). CDR3 region: CASSVQGASGNTIYF. The DNA for the CDR3 is TGTGCCAGCAGTGTTCAGGGGGCGAGTGGAAACACCATATATTTT.

This clone has only a few counts. The V and J genes are TRBV29-1 and TRBJ1-2, with D tentatively TRBD1 (6 bases). The germline gives CDR1 SQVTM, CDR2 ANQGSEA. CDR3 size: 13 residues. Trimming removed 6 bases from V and 2 bases from J, with 13 bases in between. CDR3 amino acids: CSVPGQTNYGYTF. Here the CDR3 DNA reads TGCAGCGTACCGGGACAAACGAACTATGGCTACACCTTC.

This clone was counted between two and nine times. The rearrangement joins TRBV6-5 to TRBJ1-5, with 8 positions matching TRBD1. V lost 7 bases to trimming and J lost 6 bases; unmatched junction nucleotides: 11. Germline lookup yields CDR1 MNHEY and CDR2 SVGAGI. The length of the CDR3 is 15 residues. The CDR3 nucleotides are TGTGCCAGCACCCCGGGCAGGGGGCTTGGTCAGCCCCAGCATTTT. It translates to CASTPGRGLGQPQHF.

The chain links TRBV18 to TRBJ2-2; D is perhaps TRBD2 (5 bases). Between the trimmed V and J ends, which lost 3 bases and 6 bases, there was a span of 20 bases. The CDR3 has 17 residues. Looked up from germline, CDR1 is KGHSH and CDR2 is LQKENI. The chain's CDR3 is CASSPQPPGSGAGELFF. CDR3 sequence (DNA): TGTGCCAGCTCACCTCAACCTCCGGGCTCCGGGGCCGGGGAGCTGTTTTTT.

This clone has a handful of counts. The rearrangement uses TRBV15 and TRBJ2-7; TRBD2 might be the D (6 bases). The CDR3 spans 15 residues. V was clipped by 6 bases and J by 3 bases, with 18 bases between them. Germline CDR1 LNHNV, CDR2 YYDKDF (reference sequence). CDR3 sequence reads: CATSPARLVLYEQYF. The CDR3 DNA reads TGTGCCACCAGTCCGGCTCGACTAGTTCTCTACGAGCAGTACTTC.